Detailed here is one T cell receptor beta chain. Its cognate antigen is unknown. This sample is drawn from a study of cytomegalovirus exposure and HLA in healthy donors. Study-level points and caveats: In a later analysis, HLA-associated beta chains showed higher expansion and lower generation probabilities than comparable chains.

PCR employed 60 Vbeta and 13 Jbeta primers. This table comes from immunoSEQ multiplex PCR, and its TCRdb copy is limited to in-frame clones, with some not included. This repertoire shows around 150,000 clones, about 88% found once; its top ten account for approximately 2%. This CDR3 is 14 amino acids long. The V end lost 0 bases, the J end lost 7 bases, and 12 bases lay between the germline ends. The V gene's germline CDR1 is LGHNA and CDR2 YNFKEQ. The clonotype comes from a woman between 18 and 29 years old in good health and CMV-seronegative. V usage is TRBV4-2 and J usage is TRBJ1-2, with a possible D match to TRBD1 (5 bases). Sequencing used PBMCs. The CDR3 DNA reads TGTGCCAGCAGCCAAGATCCCCTCCAGGGTGGCTACACCTTC. This codes for CASSQDPLQGGYTF.